The present T cell receptor beta chain was sequenced within a study of blood T cell repertoires in COVID-19. Study background: The cDNA or gDNA used as material had been derived from T cells, B-cell-depleted T cells, or PBMCs.

Those enrolled in Seattle joined during active infection and were followed longitudinally afterward. The sample holds one count of this clone. TCRdb's copy holds only in-frame clones and misses some; the assay was immunoSEQ multiplex PCR. The sample records over 250,000 clones, about 88% being singletons. CDR1 SGHTA and CDR2 FQGNSA come from the germline V gene. Trimming removed 2 bases from V and 5 bases from J, with 12 bases in between. The CDR3 extends over 14 amino acids. Sequenced: peripheral blood. The sequence was obtained from an older woman with COVID-19, enrolled during active disease. V usage is TRBV7-2 and J usage is TRBJ2-5, with TRBD1 as a possible D gene (5 bases). The CDR3 spells CASSLSTPGETQYF. The CDR3, as DNA: TGTGCCAGCAGCTTAAGCACTCCAGGGGAGACCCAGTACTTC.